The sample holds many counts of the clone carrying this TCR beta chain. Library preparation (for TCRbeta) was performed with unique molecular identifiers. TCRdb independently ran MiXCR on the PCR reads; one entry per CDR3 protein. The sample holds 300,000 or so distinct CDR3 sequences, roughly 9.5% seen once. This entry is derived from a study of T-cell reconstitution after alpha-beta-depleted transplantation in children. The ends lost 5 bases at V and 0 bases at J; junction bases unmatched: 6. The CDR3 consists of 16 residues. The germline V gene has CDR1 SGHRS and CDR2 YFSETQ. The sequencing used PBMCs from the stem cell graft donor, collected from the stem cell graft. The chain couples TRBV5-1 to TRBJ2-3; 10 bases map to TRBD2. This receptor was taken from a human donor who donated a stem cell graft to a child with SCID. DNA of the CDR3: TGCGCCAGCAGTCCCGGGACTAGCGTGAGCACAGATACGCAGTATTTT. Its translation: CASSPGTSVSTDTQYF.